This passage covers 16 T cell receptor beta chains from one sample sequenced in a study of blood T cell repertoires in COVID-19. TCRdb's table, derived via immunoSEQ multiplex PCR, lists solely in-frame clones and lacks some. The sample yields roughly 76,000 clones, more than 75% seen once. Input material: peripheral blood. Receptors were obtained from a woman aged 18-30 years with acute or convalescent COVID-19.

This clone was observed a single time. This CDR3 is CAWSGGYGYTF. Here the CDR3 DNA reads TGTGCCTGGAGTGGCGGGTATGGCTACACCTTC. This chain connects TRBV30 to TRBJ1-2; D remains ambiguous. Between the trimmed V and J ends, which lost 1 base and 5 bases, there was a span of 5 bases. The CDR3 sequence is 11 residues long. CDR1 is GTSNPN and CDR2 is SVGIG in the germline V gene (reference sequence).

The rearrangement joins TRBV12-3 or TRBV12-4 to TRBJ1-5, with TRBD1 as a possible D gene (5 bases). This CDR3 has 13 residues. V gave up 6 bases and J gave up 5 bases, with 11 bases separating them. The CDR3 spells CASSLGGYQPQHF. CDR3 in DNA: TGTGCCAGCAGCCTCGGGGGATATCAGCCCCAGCATTTT.

This sequence joins TRBV27 and TRBJ1-2; no clear D. The CDR3 has 12 residues. V lost 6 bases, J lost 8 bases, and 13 bases lay in between. The germline V gene encodes CDR1 MNHEY and CDR2 SMNVEV (reference sequence). CDR3 in amino acids: CASRTTREGYTF. Written as DNA, the CDR3 is TGTGCCAGCAGAACTACCCGGGAGGGCTACACCTTC.

The V gene is TRBV21-1, the J gene TRBJ2-7; the table gives TRBD2 as D, unverified against the DNA. TRBV21-1 is noted as a pseudogene. The CDR3 has 18 residues. The CDR3 loop is CASSKVGPPSGRYYEQYF. In nucleotides, the CDR3 is TGTGCCAGCAGCAAAGTGGGCCCGCCTAGCGGGAGATACTACGAGCAGTACTTC.

CDR3 coding DNA: TGCAGCGTTGAATCGGGGAATGAGCAGTTCTTC. This codes for CSVESGNEQFF. The J gene is TRBJ2-1, the V gene TRBV29-1, with D perhaps TRBD2 (5 bases). From germline, CDR1 is SQVTM and CDR2 ANQGSEA. V was shortened by 2 bases and J by 7 bases, with 6 bases between the two germline ends. CDR3 size: 11 residues.

The chain couples TRBV4-2 to TRBJ2-2; D gene uncertain. With 0 bases removed from V and 7 bases from J, the gap between germline ends came to 9 bases. The germline V gene encodes CDR1 LGHNA and CDR2 YNFKEQ. The CDR3 spans 14 residues. The CDR3 sequence: CASSQEQTVGELFF. As DNA, the CDR3 is TGTGCCAGCAGCCAAGAACAGACGGTCGGGGAGCTGTTTTTT.

CDR3 DNA: TGTGCCAGCGGCACGAGGAAACTGACAGAAAAGTATAGCAATCAGCCCCAGCATTTT. Protein sequence: CASGTRKLTEKYSNQPQHF. This sequence joins TRBV28 and TRBJ1-5; D is possibly TRBD1 (5 bases). The V and J ends lost 8 bases and 0 bases respectively, with 26 bases between them. The CDR3 contains 19 residues. Per germline, CDR1 MDHEN and CDR2 SYDVKM.

This chain joins TRBV3-1 (or the pseudogene TRBV3-2) and TRBJ1-5, with D uncertain. CDR1 LGHDT and CDR2 YNNKEL come from the germline V gene (reference sequence). V lost 4 bases to trimming and J lost 7 bases, with 11 bases between them. This CDR3 spans 13 amino acids. The CDR3 sequence: CASSPGAGQPQHF. In DNA form, the CDR3 reads TGTGCCAGCAGCCCGGGAGCCGGGCAGCCCCAGCATTTT.

The CDR3 region is CAISESLGAPYEQYF. CDR3 nucleotides: TGTGCCATCAGTGAGTCATTGGGGGCCCCCTACGAGCAGTACTTC. This chain joins TRBV10-3 and TRBJ2-7, with a weak D call TRBD1 (6 bases). Germline CDR1 ENHRY, CDR2 SYGVKD. The CDR3 totals 15 residues. Trimming pared 0 bases from V and 2 bases from J, leaving 11 bases between.

The chain combines TRBV15 with TRBJ2-1, with D possibly TRBD2 on 5 matching bases. The length of the CDR3 is 17 residues. Trimming removed 0 bases at V and 0 bases at J, with 12 bases between. Looked up from germline, CDR1 is LNHNV and CDR2 is YYDKDF (reference sequence). The CDR3 reads CATSRDLGLSSYNEQFF. CDR3 in DNA: TGTGCCACCAGCAGAGATCTTGGACTTTCCTCCTACAATGAGCAGTTCTTC.

V and J are TRBV19 and TRBJ2-3; 11 bases are a match to TRBD2. The CDR3 length is 15 residues. Germline loops: CDR1 LNHDA, CDR2 SQIVND (reference sequence). Unmatched junction bases numbered 5, after V lost 6 bases and J lost 3 bases. The CDR3 here is CASRTLAGATDTQYF. DNA of the CDR3: TGTGCCAGTAGGACACTAGCGGGGGCAACAGATACGCAGTATTTT.

This clone was counted a single time. The chain recombines TRBV6-5 with TRBJ2-2; possibly TRBD2 for D (6 bases). Germline values: CDR1 MNHEY, CDR2 SVGAGI. This CDR3 has 13 amino acids. In DNA form, the CDR3 reads TGTGGAACTGGAGGGCCCTACACCGGGGAGCTGTTTTTT. It yields the protein CGTGGPYTGELFF.

The V gene is TRBV2, the J gene TRBJ2-7, with 9 bases fitting TRBD1. Germline CDR1 SNHLY, CDR2 FYNNEI. The CDR3 runs to 13 residues. The junction had 8 bases not matched to a gene; V was cut back by 8 bases and J by 6 bases. The chain's CDR3 is CASSGTGILEQYF. CDR3 DNA: TGTGCCAGCTCCGGGACAGGGATCCTCGAGCAGTACTTC.

The chain recombines TRBV5-6 with TRBJ2-6; a weak D match, TRBD2 (5 bases). The CDR3 covers 16 residues. Trimming pared 3 bases from V and 0 bases from J, leaving 10 bases between. The V gene's germline CDR1 is SGHDT and CDR2 YYEEEE. CDR3 coding DNA: TGTGCCAGCAGCTCCGGACTGCCCTCTGGGGCCAACGTCCTGACTTTC. This translates into CASSSGLPSGANVLTF.

The chain joins TRBV27 to TRBJ1-6; weak D call: TRBD1 (5 bases). CDR3 length equals 16 residues. Germline V gives CDR1 MNHEY, CDR2 SMNVEV (reference sequence). The V end lost 6 bases, the J end lost 7 bases, and 19 bases lay between the germline ends. CDR3 amino acids: CASRGTARRENSPLHF. The CDR3, as DNA: TGTGCCAGCAGGGGGACGGCGAGGAGGGAGAATTCACCCCTCCACTTT.

The V and J genes are TRBV28 and TRBJ1-1, with D uncertain. The CDR3 length is 14 residues. From germline, CDR1 is MDHEN and CDR2 SYDVKM. Trimming shortened V by 3 bases and J by 1 base, and 9 bases separated the two germline ends. The CDR3 DNA reads as TGTGCCAGCAGTTTGGTACAAAAGAACACTGAAGCTTTCTTT. This gives the protein CASSLVQKNTEAFF.